The next 27 T cell receptor beta chains were all read from a single sample in a study of T cell responses to AZD1222 COVID-19 vaccine. This table comes from immunoSEQ multiplex PCR, and its TCRdb copy is limited to in-frame clones, with some not included. The repertoire holds 190,000 or so clones, with more than 85% as singletons. The sequencing used peripheral blood, collected 28 days after the second AZD1222 dose. The source is an adult who received the AZD1222 COVID-19 vaccine.

This clone was recorded a few times. The genes are TRBV20-1 and TRBJ1-5; D is uncertain. Germline V gene sequence: CDR1 DFQATT, CDR2 SNEGSKA (reference sequence). Trimming shortened V by 3 bases and J by 5 bases, and 14 bases separated the two germline ends. The CDR3 contains 14 residues. CDR3 DNA sequence: TGCAGTGCTAGTGCCCCTCTGAAGTATCAGCCCCAGCATTTT. Translating gives CSASAPLKYQPQHF.

This chain links TRBV10-3 with TRBJ2-5, with a tentative D call TRBD2 (6 bases). CDR1 and CDR2 (germline): ENHRY, SYGVKD. Trimming took off 10 bases at V and 5 bases at J, with 17 bases between the two ends. The CDR3 has 13 amino acids. CDR3 nucleotides: TGTGCCACCTCTTCGGGAGAGGATGAGACCCAGTACTTC. As protein: CATSSGEDETQYF.

This chain connects TRBV2 to TRBJ1-1; D unresolved. The CDR3 runs to 11 residues. V dropped 4 bases and J dropped 3 bases, with 3 bases sitting between them. Germline V gives CDR1 SNHLY, CDR2 FYNNEI. CDR3 DNA sequence: TGTGCCAGCAGTGCCTACACTGAAGCTTTCTTT. Its protein is CASSAYTEAFF.

The chain links TRBV5-5 to TRBJ1-4; D is uncertain. Germline CDR1 reads SGHKS; CDR2 reads YYEKEE (reference sequence). This CDR3 is built from 16 residues. With 4 bases removed from V and 6 bases from J, the gap between germline ends came to 19 bases. The CDR3 DNA is TGTGCCAGCAGCCCAGACCCCCCAAGGTTTCATGAAAAACTGTTTTTT. Translating it yields CASSPDPPRFHEKLFF.

The chain carries TRBV28 and TRBJ2-7, with TRBD2 as a possible D gene (6 bases). V shed 7 bases and J shed 2 bases, with 15 bases lying between them. Germline CDR1 MDHEN, CDR2 SYDVKM. CDR3 length: 14 amino acids. The CDR3 DNA follows: TGTGCCAGCAATCCTAGCGCCATTACCTACGAGCAGTACTTC. This gives the protein CASNPSAITYEQYF.

The chain recombines TRBV6-5 with TRBJ1-2; D is possibly TRBD1 (5 bases). The CDR3 is made up of 15 amino acids. Germline lookup yields CDR1 MNHEY and CDR2 SVGAGI. V was clipped by 6 bases and J by 2 bases, with 16 bases between them. The CDR3 nucleotides are TGTGCCAGCAGGCCCGCAGGGAACTCAAACTATGGCTACACCTTC. It specifies CASRPAGNSNYGYTF.

The chain combines TRBV6-5 with TRBJ2-3, with D tentatively TRBD1 (5 bases). The V gene's germline CDR1 is MNHEY and CDR2 SVGAGI. Trimming shortened V by 7 bases and J by 6 bases, and 14 bases separated the two germline ends. CDR3 length: 13 residues. This CDR3 reads CASTGSTWDTQYF. The CDR3, as DNA: TGTGCCAGCACAGGGTCCACCTGGGATACGCAGTATTTT.

This clone has just one count. This chain joins TRBV5-1 and TRBJ2-3, with 8 bases that match TRBD2. The CDR3 is 15 residues long. CDR1 is SGHRS, CDR2 YFSETQ, per germline. V was clipped by 2 bases and J by 1 base; unmatched bases: 3. The CDR3 reads CASSFKLAGTDTQYF. In nucleotides, the CDR3 is TGCGCCAGCAGCTTCAAACTAGCGGGCACAGATACGCAGTATTTT.

This chain connects TRBV6-2 or TRBV6-3 to TRBJ1-5; D uncertain. The CDR3 length is 11 residues. Germline V gene sequence: CDR1 MNHEY, CDR2 SVGEGT. Trimming took 6 bases from V and 9 from J, leaving 9 bases between them. This chain's CDR3 is CASSDGRPQHF. CDR3 DNA: TGTGCCAGCAGCGACGGGCGGCCCCAGCATTTT.

The rearrangement uses TRBV13 and TRBJ1-6; D is uncertain. Germline V lookup: CDR1 PRHDT, CDR2 FYEKMQ (reference sequence). The CDR3 length is 13 residues. Trimming pared 1 base from V and 8 bases from J, leaving 6 bases between. The CDR3 DNA reads TGTGCCAGCAGCTTAGCAGCCGATTCACCCCTCCACTTT. Encoded protein: CASSLAADSPLHF.

This chain links TRBV5-1 with TRBJ1-1; weak D call: TRBD1 (6 bases). This CDR3 spans 14 amino acids. Per the germline V gene, CDR1 is SGHRS and CDR2 is YFSETQ. Trimming took 5 bases from V and 10 from J, leaving 21 bases between them. DNA for the CDR3: TGCGCCAGCAGGGTAGACAGGATCGGGCGGGGAGCTTTCTTT. It translates to CASRVDRIGRGAFF.

The V and J genes are TRBV28 and TRBJ2-2; the match to TRBD2 covers 10 bases. Germline CDR1 and CDR2: MDHEN and SYDVKM. Unmatched junction bases numbered 6, after V lost 2 bases and J lost 6 bases. This CDR3 spans 16 amino acids. This chain's CDR3 is CASSLGAGGVPGELFF. The CDR3 DNA sequence: TGTGCCAGCAGTTTAGGAGCGGGAGGGGTCCCCGGGGAGCTGTTTTTT.

This rearrangement joins TRBV21-1 to TRBJ1-2; TRBD1, the table's D call, lacks a check against the DNA. TRBV21-1 is a listed pseudogene. The CDR3 runs to 12 residues. The CDR3 loop is CASSIFRGGYTF. CDR3 sequence (DNA): TGTGCCAGCAGCATATTTAGGGGTGGCTACACCTTC.

The V gene is TRBV27, the J gene TRBJ1-1, with TRBD1 as a possible D gene (5 bases). Germline loops: CDR1 MNHEY, CDR2 SMNVEV (reference sequence). V was pared by 2 bases and J by 11 bases, with 21 bases between. The length of the CDR3 is 15 residues. CDR3 in DNA: TGTGCCAGCAGTTTAAGTGGGGGGGATATGAGTTTGGCTTTCTTT. This codes for CASSLSGGDMSLAFF.

The chain links TRBV5-1 to TRBJ2-2; 10 nucleotides align to TRBD1. CDR1 is SGHRS and CDR2 is YFSETQ in the germline V gene. There are 16 residues in the CDR3. V lost 5 bases to trimming and J lost 5 bases; unmatched junction nucleotides: 9. The CDR3 here is CASRFGQGDVTGELFF. The CDR3 DNA sequence: TGCGCCAGCAGGTTTGGACAGGGGGACGTAACCGGGGAGCTGTTTTTT.

The rearrangement joins TRBV28 to TRBJ2-7; TRBD1 agrees at 10 bases. J lost 1 base, V lost 7 bases, and 10 bases had no gene match. The germline V gene has CDR1 MDHEN and CDR2 SYDVKM. CDR3 length equals 16 residues. The CDR3 sequence is CASTRPGTGVSYEQYF. The CDR3 DNA sequence: TGTGCCAGCACCCGGCCGGGGACAGGGGTGTCCTACGAGCAGTACTTC.

Of note for this clone: One junction end disagrees with the germline gene, perhaps due to a read error. The gene calls are TRBV7-8 and TRBJ2-7, with D uncertain. CDR1 and CDR2 (germline): SGHVS, FQNEAQ. The CDR3 loop spans 14 amino acids. CDR3 region: CASSLGASSLIFHF. The CDR3 region has the DNA TGTGCCAGCAGCTTAGGGGCGTCCTCGCTAATCTTCCACTTC.

This chain uses TRBV5-1 with TRBJ2-7, with D uncertain. This CDR3 has 13 residues. V was clipped by 2 bases and J by 3 bases, with 9 bases between them. In germline, CDR1 is SGHRS, CDR2 YFSETQ. CDR3 DNA sequence: TGCGCCAGCAGCTTCTTCATGGGCTACGAGCAGTACTTC. Its translation is CASSFFMGYEQYF.

The J gene is TRBJ2-7, the V gene TRBV2; D call uncertain. CDR1 and CDR2 (germline): SNHLY, FYNNEI. The V gene lost 3 bases and the J gene lost 4 bases, with 10 bases spanning the gap. The CDR3 has 13 residues. The CDR3 here is CASSEERTYEQYF. CDR3 sequence (DNA): TGTGCCAGCAGTGAGGAGAGAACTTACGAGCAGTACTTC.

The V gene is TRBV27, the J gene TRBJ2-3; weak D call: TRBD2 (6 bases). Germline assignment: CDR1 MNHEY and CDR2 SMNVEV (reference sequence). The CDR3 has 14 amino acids. V was shortened by 6 bases and J by 3 bases, with 13 bases between the two germline ends. DNA of the CDR3: TGTGCCAGCAGCCTAGCGATTGGGACAGATACGCAGTATTTT. Residues: CASSLAIGTDTQYF.

The V call is TRBV7-8, the J call TRBJ2-7, with 8 positions matching TRBD2. Trimming cost V 4 bases and J 0 bases; bases outside gene matches: 5. This CDR3 has 15 amino acids. Looked up from germline, CDR1 is SGHVS and CDR2 is FQNEAQ. The CDR3 is CASSSLAVASYEQYF. CDR3 coding DNA: TGTGCCAGCAGCTCACTAGCGGTTGCCTCCTACGAGCAGTACTTC.

DNA of the CDR3: TGTGCCAGCAGTTTTACAGGAGGGGATCAGCCCCAGCATTTT. Encoded protein: CASSFTGGDQPQHF. The J gene is TRBJ1-5, the V gene TRBV6-5; D possibly corresponds to TRBD1 (5 bases). This CDR3 is 14 amino acids long. Per germline, CDR1 MNHEY and CDR2 SVGAGI. V was trimmed by 4 bases and J by 5 bases, leaving 12 bases between them.

On this clone: Other DNA sequences within the sample encode an identical CDR3. The rearrangement links TRBV28 to TRBJ2-2; D not resolved. CDR3 length: 12 amino acids. Trimming removed 4 bases from V and 2 bases from J, with 2 bases in between. Germline V gives CDR1 MDHEN, CDR2 SYDVKM. CDR3 DNA sequence: TGTGCCAGCAGTTCAAACACCGGGGAGCTGTTTTTT. This codes for CASSSNTGELFF.

About this clone: One end of the junction does not line up with germline, which may come from a read error. This sequence joins TRBV29-1 and TRBJ2-7, with D maybe TRBD1 (6 bases). The CDR3 has 13 residues. Germline V gene lookup returns CDR1 SQVTM and CDR2 ANQGSEA. CDR3 bases: TGCAGCGTAGAAGACAGGCACACCTACGAGCAGTACTTC. Its translation is CSVEDRHTYEQYF.

The chain carries TRBV9 and TRBJ2-5; unclear D gene. The germline gives CDR1 SGDLS, CDR2 YYNGEE. The CDR3 is made up of 14 amino acids. Trimming left V 3 bases short and J 5 bases short, with 14 bases between. CDR3 sequence: CASSEDGYRETQYF. The CDR3 region has the DNA TGTGCCAGCAGCGAGGACGGCTACCGGGAGACCCAGTACTTC.

J is TRBJ2-3 and V is TRBV24-1; possibly TRBD1 for D (6 bases). Germline V CDR1 and CDR2: KGHDR, SFDVKD. V was shortened by 5 bases and J by 3 bases, with 11 bases between the two germline ends. The CDR3 is made up of 14 amino acids. The CDR3 reads CATSGRGTTDTQYF. The CDR3 DNA reads as TGTGCCACCAGTGGCAGGGGTACGACAGATACGCAGTATTTT.

The rearrangement joins TRBV19 to TRBJ1-2; 8 nucleotides agree with TRBD1. V trimming: 6 bases; J trimming: 2 bases; junction bases outside the gene matches: 8. The CDR3 covers 15 residues. Germline V gives CDR1 LNHDA, CDR2 SQIVND (reference sequence). CDR3 region: CASSLPGGGNYGYTF. The CDR3 coding sequence is TGTGCCAGTAGCCTCCCAGGGGGCGGCAACTATGGCTACACCTTC. Full variable domain (outside the CDR3, taken from reference TRBV19 and TRBJ1-2): DGGITQSPKYLFRKEGQNVTLSCEQNLNHDAMYWYRQDPGQGLRLIYYSQIVNDFQKGDIAEGYSVSREKKESFPLTVTSAQKNPTAFYLCASSLPGGGNYGYTFGSGTRLTVV.